Detailed here is one T cell receptor (beta chain). Its antigen is currently unknown. Per the authors' pipeline: Filtering differed, since immunoSEQ gave only junction sequences and no quality scores. The assay was immunoSEQ multiplex PCR, and TCRdb's table has in-frame clones only and misses some. The DNA was the basis for D and trimming; V, J and clone size are from that table. The table records over a million clones, 60% to 80% of them present only once. The source of the sample is a study of shared clonotypes between healthy human individuals. The CDR3 has 13 residues. Looked up from germline, CDR1 is GTSNPN and CDR2 is SVGIG (reference sequence). With 4 bases removed from V and 5 bases from J, the gap between germline ends came to 9 bases. There were only Caucasian adults among the donors, and all lived in Nashville, Tennessee. CD45RA+ naive and CD45RA-negative memory subsets were separated from CD4+ cells.

Study observations and caveats: As a rule, naive subsets had a larger estimated richness than memory subsets.

The chain links TRBV30 to TRBJ1-6; no reliable D call. This sequence originates from a man between 18 and 29 years old in good health. The sample consisted of memory CD4+ T cells sorted from blood. The subset is: CD45RA-negative fraction. The CDR3 sequence: CAWTASNNSPLHF. The CDR3 coding sequence is TGTGCCTGGACAGCCAGTAATAATTCACCCCTCCACTTT. Drawing the rest from reference TRBV30 and TRBJ1-6, the complete variable domain is SQTIHQWPATLVQPVGSPLSLECTVEGTSNPNLYWYRQAAGRGLQLLFYSVGIGQISSEVPQNLSASRPQDRQFILSSKKLLLSDSGFYLCAWTASNNSPLHFGNGTRLTVT.